This entry lists 17 T cell receptor beta chains sequenced from one sample in a study of control samples from healthy donors and cancer patients. The protocol was immunoSEQ multiplex PCR, while the TCRdb copy is restricted to in-frame clones and leaves out a portion. The data show about 42,000 clones, 83% seen once. The sequenced sample was blood. The receptor source for this set is a man aged 55 to 70 in good health.

This chain joins TRBV7-9 and TRBJ2-7; TRBD1 matches at 8 bases. V dropped 5 bases and J dropped 0; count of bases not matched to a gene: 6. Germline-derived CDR1 and CDR2 are SEHNR and FQNEAQ (reference sequence). This CDR3 comprises 15 residues. The CDR3 spells CASSLTGDSSYEQYF. The CDR3 DNA reads TGTGCCAGCAGCCTGACAGGGGACAGCTCCTACGAGCAGTACTTC.

V is TRBV4-2 and J is TRBJ2-2; TRBD2 might be the D (6 bases). V lost 0 bases to trimming and J lost 4 bases, with 12 bases between them. There are 16 residues in the CDR3. From germline, CDR1 is LGHNA and CDR2 YNFKEQ. CDR3 amino acids: CASSQDILASTGELFF. Written as DNA, the CDR3 is TGTGCCAGCAGCCAAGACATCCTAGCGTCCACCGGGGAGCTGTTTTTT.

As DNA, the CDR3 is TGTGCCAGCAGCGCCGCTGTGCCAGATACGCAGTATTTT. This translates into CASSAAVPDTQYF. V gene TRBV9 combines with J gene TRBJ2-3; D not certain. The CDR3 runs 13 residues. Germline loops: CDR1 SGDLS, CDR2 YYNGEE. Trimming pared 3 bases from V and 4 bases from J, leaving 9 bases between.

The V gene is TRBV5-1, the J gene TRBJ1-2; a possible D gene is TRBD1 (5 bases). Germline V lookup: CDR1 SGHRS, CDR2 YFSETQ. V lost 4 bases, J lost 5 bases, and 18 bases lay in between. This CDR3 contains 15 residues. The CDR3 reads CASSRDGTVLYGYTF. The CDR3 DNA is TGCGCCAGCAGCCGGGACGGGACGGTACTTTATGGCTACACCTTC.

This clone was counted between two and nine times. The rearrangement joins TRBV20-1 to TRBJ1-1; no reliable D call. The CDR3 is 13 amino acids. Trimming shortened V by 3 bases and J by 6 bases, and 14 bases separated the two germline ends. In germline, CDR1 is DFQATT, CDR2 SNEGSKA (reference sequence). The CDR3 reads CSASREGAPEAFF. In nucleotides, the CDR3 is TGCAGTGCTAGTCGGGAGGGCGCCCCTGAAGCTTTCTTT.

The chain is built from TRBV5-1 and TRBJ2-2; no definite D call. In germline, CDR1 is SGHRS, CDR2 YFSETQ. V lost 3 bases, J lost 6 bases, and 12 bases lay in between. The CDR3 extends over 14 amino acids. The CDR3 reads CASSSPSAPGELFF. The CDR3 nucleotides read TGCGCCAGCAGCTCGCCCTCGGCGCCCGGGGAGCTGTTTTTT.

The rearrangement joins TRBV19 to TRBJ1-5; 8 bases match TRBD1. The V gene end was trimmed by 5 bases and the J gene end by 5 bases; junction bases not matched to a gene: 5. The CDR3 covers 14 residues. Germline lookup yields CDR1 LNHDA and CDR2 SQIVND (reference sequence). The CDR3 DNA follows: TGTGCCAGTAGTCCACGGACAGGGTATCAGCCCCAGCATTTT. The encoded protein is CASSPRTGYQPQHF. Based on the CDR3 plus reference TRBV19 and TRBJ1-5, the full variable domain is DGGITQSPKYLFRKEGQNVTLSCEQNLNHDAMYWYRQDPGQGLRLIYYSQIVNDFQKGDIAEGYSVSREKKESFPLTVTSAQKNPTAFYLCASSPRTGYQPQHFGDGTRLSIL.

The V gene is TRBV5-4, the J gene TRBJ2-1; a weak D match, TRBD2 (6 bases). The CDR3 sequence is 16 residues long. V was cut by 9 bases and J by 0 bases, with 19 bases left in between. Germline assignment: CDR1 SGHNT and CDR2 YYREEE (reference sequence). CDR3 bases: TGTGCCATCAACGTAGTGGGAGGCAGCTCCTACAATGAGCAGTTCTTC. Its protein is CAINVVGGSSYNEQFF. The whole variable domain, filled in from reference TRBV5-4 and TRBJ2-1, reads ETGVTQSPTHLIKTRGQQVTLRCSSQSGHNTVSWYQQALGQGPQFIFQYYREEENGRGNFPPRFSGLQFPNYSSELNVNALELDDSALYLCAINVVGGSSYNEQFFGPGTRLTVL.

This clone was seen a single time. The chain uses TRBV7-2 and TRBJ1-1; perhaps TRBD1 as D (5 bases). Per the germline V gene, CDR1 is SGHTA and CDR2 is FQGNSA. V lost 2 bases, J lost 0 bases, and 16 bases lay in between. The CDR3 is 17 amino acids. The CDR3: CASSLIPQGPLNTEAFF. CDR3 in DNA: TGTGCCAGCAGCTTAATCCCGCAGGGACCACTGAACACTGAAGCTTTCTTT. Drawing the rest from reference TRBV7-2 and TRBJ1-1, the complete variable domain is GAGVSQSPSNKVTEKGKDVELRCDPISGHTALYWYRQSLGQGLEFLIYFQGNSAPDKSGLPSDRFSAERTGGSVSTLTIQRTQQEDSAVYLCASSLIPQGPLNTEAFFGQGTRLTVV.

This clone was detected once. The chain combines TRBV19 with TRBJ1-2; D gene ambiguous. The V end was cut by 8 bases, the J end by 5 bases, with 15 bases between. This CDR3 spans 13 amino acids. The V gene's germline CDR1 is LNHDA and CDR2 SQIVND (reference sequence). CDR3 residues: CASRTPGEYGYTF. The CDR3 DNA follows: TGTGCCAGTCGAACTCCCGGGGAGTATGGCTACACCTTC.

The chain employs TRBV2 and TRBJ1-6; tentative D call: TRBD1 (6 bases). Germline V gene sequence: CDR1 SNHLY, CDR2 FYNNEI. The ends were cut back, 9 bases at V and 7 bases at J, with 16 bases in the middle. The CDR3 has 14 amino acids. CDR3 nucleotides: TGTGCCAGTCGACAGGATTGGGCGAATTCACCCCTCCACTTT. This sequence encodes CASRQDWANSPLHF.

This clone was detected only once. V and J are TRBV28 and TRBJ2-1; 12 bases match TRBD2. The germline gives CDR1 MDHEN, CDR2 SYDVKM. The trim removed 4 bases at V and 5 bases at J, leaving 3 bases unmatched. The CDR3 spans 15 residues. CDR3 in DNA: TGTGCCAGCAGTTCTAGCGGGAGGGTCCACAATGAGCAGTTCTTC. It translates to CASSSSGRVHNEQFF.

J is TRBJ1-1 and V is TRBV24-1; TRBD1 aligns across 10 bases. Per the germline V gene, CDR1 is KGHDR and CDR2 is SFDVKD. CDR3 length: 15 amino acids. V shed 4 bases, J shed 4 bases, and the junction held 5 bases outside the gene matches. CDR3 sequence reads: CATSEGGQGSTEAFF. CDR3 coding DNA: TGTGCCACCAGTGAGGGGGGACAGGGGTCCACTGAAGCTTTCTTT.

The rearrangement uses TRBV27 and TRBJ1-5; D might be TRBD1 (6 bases). The CDR3 runs to 15 residues. Germline V gives CDR1 MNHEY, CDR2 SMNVEV (reference sequence). Trimming stripped 1 base from V and 3 bases from J, with 10 bases between. The CDR3, as DNA: TGTGCCAGCAGTTTATTCAGGGGAGACAATCAGCCCCAGCATTTT. Amino acid sequence: CASSLFRGDNQPQHF.

The chain recombines TRBV4-3 with TRBJ1-3; 10 bases are shared with TRBD1. The CDR3 spans 13 residues. Looked up from germline, CDR1 is LGHNA and CDR2 is YSLEER. The V and J ends lost 9 bases and 8 bases, in that order; junction bases with no gene match: 7. CDR3: CASSRDRGYTIYF. CDR3 in DNA: TGCGCCAGTTCGAGGGACAGGGGTTACACCATATATTTT.

The V gene is TRBV5-4, the J gene TRBJ1-1; D is perhaps TRBD1 (5 bases). V lost 1 base, J lost 6 bases, and 10 bases lay in between. CDR1 SGHNT and CDR2 YYREEE come from the germline V gene (reference sequence). The CDR3 consists of 13 residues. The CDR3 nucleotides read TGTGCCAGCAGCTTGAAGGGGTTCTCTGAAGCTTTCTTT. It codes for CASSLKGFSEAFF.

The chain is built from TRBV30 and TRBJ1-6; D is perhaps TRBD1 (5 bases). Between the trimmed V and J ends, which lost 5 bases and 0 bases, there was a span of 14 bases. The CDR3 covers 16 residues. Germline V CDR1 and CDR2: GTSNPN, SVGIG (reference sequence). The CDR3 spells CAWARGGSSYNSPLHF. The CDR3 DNA reads TGTGCCTGGGCTCGGGGCGGTAGCTCCTATAATTCACCCCTCCACTTT.